The sequence of this T cell receptor (beta chain) was determined in a study of chemoradiotherapy in HPV16-positive cancers. This CDR3 comprises 15 residues. V was cut by 5 bases and J by 0 bases, with 13 bases left in between. Germline V gene sequence: CDR1 SGHTA, CDR2 FQGTGA. Profiling relied on immunoSEQ multiplex PCR, and the TCRdb table lists in-frame clones only, not all of them. Of almost 4,000 clones listed, around 80% are singletons. This clone was seen a few times. The sequence derives from a human donor with HPV-associated anogenital cancer. This specimen consisted of tumor tissue, obtained from a patient who underwent chemoradiotherapy. The chain combines TRBV7-3 with TRBJ2-5, with D maybe TRBD1 (5 bases). The DNA of the CDR3 is TGTGCCAGCAGCCCTACCGTAGGGGACCAAGAGACCCAGTACTTC. Encoded protein: CASSPTVGDQETQYF.